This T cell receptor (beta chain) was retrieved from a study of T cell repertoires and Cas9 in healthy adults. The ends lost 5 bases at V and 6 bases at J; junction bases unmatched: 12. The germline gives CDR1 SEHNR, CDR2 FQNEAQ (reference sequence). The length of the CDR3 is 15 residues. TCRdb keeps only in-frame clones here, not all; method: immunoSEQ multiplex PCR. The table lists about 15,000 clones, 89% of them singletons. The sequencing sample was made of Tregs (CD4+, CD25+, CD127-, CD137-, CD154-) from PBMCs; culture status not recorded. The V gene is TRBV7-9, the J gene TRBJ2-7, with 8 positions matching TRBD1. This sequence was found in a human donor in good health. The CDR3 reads CASSPLGGQGSEQYF. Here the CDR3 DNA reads TGTGCCAGCAGCCCGCTGGGTGGACAGGGATCCGAGCAGTACTTC.